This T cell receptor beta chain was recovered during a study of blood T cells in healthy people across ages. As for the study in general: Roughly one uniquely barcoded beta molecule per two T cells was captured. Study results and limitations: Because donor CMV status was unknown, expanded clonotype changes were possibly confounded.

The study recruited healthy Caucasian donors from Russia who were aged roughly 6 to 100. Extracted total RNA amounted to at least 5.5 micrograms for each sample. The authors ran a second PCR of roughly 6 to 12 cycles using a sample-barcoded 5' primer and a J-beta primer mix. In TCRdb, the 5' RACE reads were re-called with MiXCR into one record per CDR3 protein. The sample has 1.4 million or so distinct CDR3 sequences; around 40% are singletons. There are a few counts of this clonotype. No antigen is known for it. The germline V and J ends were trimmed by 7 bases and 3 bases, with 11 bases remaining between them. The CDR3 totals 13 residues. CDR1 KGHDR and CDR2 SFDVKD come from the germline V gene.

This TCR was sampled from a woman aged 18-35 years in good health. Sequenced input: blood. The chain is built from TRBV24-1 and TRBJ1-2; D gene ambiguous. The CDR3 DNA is TGTGCCACCAGAAAGAGCGGAGACTATGGCTACACCTTC. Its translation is CATRKSGDYGYTF.